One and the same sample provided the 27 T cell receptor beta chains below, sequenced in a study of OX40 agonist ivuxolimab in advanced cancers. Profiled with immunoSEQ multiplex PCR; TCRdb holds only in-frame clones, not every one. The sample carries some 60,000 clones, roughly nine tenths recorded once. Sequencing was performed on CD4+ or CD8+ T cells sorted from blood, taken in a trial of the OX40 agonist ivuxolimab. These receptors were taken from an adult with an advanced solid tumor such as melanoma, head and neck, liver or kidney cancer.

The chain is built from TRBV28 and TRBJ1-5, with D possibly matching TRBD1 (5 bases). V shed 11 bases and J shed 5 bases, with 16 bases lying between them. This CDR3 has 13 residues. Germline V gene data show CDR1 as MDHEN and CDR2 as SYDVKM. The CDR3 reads CASRAGLDQPQHF. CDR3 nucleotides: TGTGCCTCCCGGGCAGGGCTCGATCAGCCCCAGCATTTT.

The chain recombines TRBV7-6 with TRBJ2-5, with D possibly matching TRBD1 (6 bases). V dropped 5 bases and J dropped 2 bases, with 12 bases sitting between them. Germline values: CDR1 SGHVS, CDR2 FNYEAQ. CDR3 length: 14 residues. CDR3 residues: CASSPQGWQETQYF. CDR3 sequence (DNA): TGTGCCAGCAGCCCACAGGGATGGCAAGAGACCCAGTACTTC.

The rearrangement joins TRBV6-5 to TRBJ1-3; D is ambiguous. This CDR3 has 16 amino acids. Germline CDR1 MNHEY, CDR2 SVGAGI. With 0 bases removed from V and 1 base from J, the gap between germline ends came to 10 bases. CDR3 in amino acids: CASSYSNRVSGNTIYF. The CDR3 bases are TGTGCCAGCAGTTACTCGAACCGGGTATCTGGAAACACCATATATTTT.

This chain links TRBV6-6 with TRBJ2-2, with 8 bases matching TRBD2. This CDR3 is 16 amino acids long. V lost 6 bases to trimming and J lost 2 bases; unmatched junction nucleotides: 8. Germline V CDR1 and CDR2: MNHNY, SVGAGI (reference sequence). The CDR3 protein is CASRSSSGSNTGELFF. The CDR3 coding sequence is TGTGCCAGCAGGTCGTCTAGCGGGTCTAACACCGGGGAGCTGTTTTTT.

DNA for the CDR3: TGTGCCAGCAGTCCCCATCATGGGACTAGCGGGATCGCGGGGGAGCAGTACTTC. Translating gives CASSPHHGTSGIAGEQYF. V and J are TRBV28 and TRBJ2-7, with 13 bases aligning to TRBD2. Germline trimming cut 5 bases from V and 7 bases from J; bases unmatched to any gene: 17. Per germline, CDR1 MDHEN and CDR2 SYDVKM. CDR3 length equals 18 residues.

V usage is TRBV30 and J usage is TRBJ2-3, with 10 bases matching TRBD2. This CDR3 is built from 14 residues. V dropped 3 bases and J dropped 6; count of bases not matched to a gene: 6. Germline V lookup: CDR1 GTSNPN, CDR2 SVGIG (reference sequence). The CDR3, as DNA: TGTGCCTGGAGCCCTAGCGGGAGACCCGATACGCAGTATTTT. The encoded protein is CAWSPSGRPDTQYF.

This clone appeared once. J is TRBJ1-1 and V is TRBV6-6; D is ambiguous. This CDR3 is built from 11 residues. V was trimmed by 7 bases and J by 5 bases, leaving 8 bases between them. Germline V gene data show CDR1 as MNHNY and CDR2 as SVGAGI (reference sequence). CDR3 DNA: TGTGCCAGCACAGGTCAGACTGAAGCTTTCTTT. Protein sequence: CASTGQTEAFF.

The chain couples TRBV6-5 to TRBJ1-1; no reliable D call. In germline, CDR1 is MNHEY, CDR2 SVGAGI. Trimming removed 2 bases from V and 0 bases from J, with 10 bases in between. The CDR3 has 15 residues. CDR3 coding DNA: TGTGCCAGCAGTTACAGTTGGGCTATGAACACTGAAGCTTTCTTT. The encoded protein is CASSYSWAMNTEAFF.

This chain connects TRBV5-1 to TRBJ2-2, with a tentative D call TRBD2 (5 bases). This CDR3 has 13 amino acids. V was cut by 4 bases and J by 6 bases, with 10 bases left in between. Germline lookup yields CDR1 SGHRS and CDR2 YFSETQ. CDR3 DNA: TGCGCCAGCAGCACCGAGGGCGCCGGGGAGCTGTTTTTT. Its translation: CASSTEGAGELFF.

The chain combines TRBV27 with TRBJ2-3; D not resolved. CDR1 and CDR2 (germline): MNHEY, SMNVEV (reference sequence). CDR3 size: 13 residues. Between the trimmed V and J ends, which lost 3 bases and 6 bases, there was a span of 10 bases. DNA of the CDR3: TGTGCCAGCAGTTTTTACCCTGGGGATACGCAGTATTTT. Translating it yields CASSFYPGDTQYF.

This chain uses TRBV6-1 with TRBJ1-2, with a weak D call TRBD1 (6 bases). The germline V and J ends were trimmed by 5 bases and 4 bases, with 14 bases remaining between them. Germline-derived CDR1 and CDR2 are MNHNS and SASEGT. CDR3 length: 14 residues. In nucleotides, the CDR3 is TGTGCCAGCAGTCACAGGGAAAGGGGCTATGGCTACACCTTC. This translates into CASSHRERGYGYTF.

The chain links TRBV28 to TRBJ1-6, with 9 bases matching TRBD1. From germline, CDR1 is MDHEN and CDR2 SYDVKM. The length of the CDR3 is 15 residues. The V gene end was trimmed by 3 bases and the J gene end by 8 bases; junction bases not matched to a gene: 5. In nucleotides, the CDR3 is TGTGCCAGCAGTTTCAGGTGGGACAGGGATTCACCCCTCCACTTT. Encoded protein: CASSFRWDRDSPLHF.

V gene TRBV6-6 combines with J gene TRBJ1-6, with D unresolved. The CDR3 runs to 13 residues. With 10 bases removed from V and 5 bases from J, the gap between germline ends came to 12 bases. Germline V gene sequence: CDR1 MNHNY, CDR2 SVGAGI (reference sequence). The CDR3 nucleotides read TGTGCCACCGCGGGAGCAAATAATTCACCCCTCCACTTT. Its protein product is CATAGANNSPLHF.

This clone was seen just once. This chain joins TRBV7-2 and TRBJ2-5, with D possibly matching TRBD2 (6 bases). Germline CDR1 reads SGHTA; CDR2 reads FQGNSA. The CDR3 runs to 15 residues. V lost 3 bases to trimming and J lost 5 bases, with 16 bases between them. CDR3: CASSFEGGRAETQYF. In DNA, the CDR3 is TGTGCCAGCAGCTTCGAGGGAGGTCGGGCCGAGACCCAGTACTTC. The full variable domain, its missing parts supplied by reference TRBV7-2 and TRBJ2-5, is GAGVSQSPSNKVTEKGKDVELRCDPISGHTALYWYRQSLGQGLEFLIYFQGNSAPDKSGLPSDRFSAERTGGSVSTLTIQRTQQEDSAVYLCASSFEGGRAETQYFGPGTRLLVL.

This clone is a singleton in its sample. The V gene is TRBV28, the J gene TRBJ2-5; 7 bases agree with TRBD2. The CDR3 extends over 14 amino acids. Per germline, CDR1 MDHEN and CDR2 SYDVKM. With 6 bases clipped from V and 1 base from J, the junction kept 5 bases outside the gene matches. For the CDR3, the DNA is TGTGCCAGCAGGGATTCTAGCGGCCAAGAGACCCAGTACTTC. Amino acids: CASRDSSGQETQYF.

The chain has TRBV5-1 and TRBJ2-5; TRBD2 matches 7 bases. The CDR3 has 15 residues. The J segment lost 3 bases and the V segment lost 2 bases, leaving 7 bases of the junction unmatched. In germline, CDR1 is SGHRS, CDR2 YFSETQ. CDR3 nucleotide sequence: TGCGCCAGCAGCTTCCGGGAGGCGGATGAAGAGACCCAGTACTTC. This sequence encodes CASSFREADEETQYF.

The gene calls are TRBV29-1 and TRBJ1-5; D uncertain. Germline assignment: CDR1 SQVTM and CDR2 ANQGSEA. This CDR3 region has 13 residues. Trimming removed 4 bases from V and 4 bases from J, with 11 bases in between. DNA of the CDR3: TGCAGCGTTGCCCTGACTGAGAATCAGCCCCAGCATTTT. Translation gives CSVALTENQPQHF. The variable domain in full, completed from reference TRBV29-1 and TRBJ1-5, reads SAVISQKPSRDICQRGTSLTIQCQVDSQVTMMFWYRQQPGQSLTLIATANQGSEATYESGFVIDKFPISRPNLTFSTLTVSNMSPEDSSIYLCSVALTENQPQHFGDGTRLSIL.

DNA of the CDR3: TGTGCCAGCAGCTTATCTGGGCGGGAGACCCAGTACTTC. As protein: CASSLSGRETQYF. The chain combines TRBV7-9 with TRBJ2-5, with unresolved D. This CDR3 spans 13 amino acids. The germline CDR1 and CDR2 sequences are SEHNR and FQNEAQ (reference sequence). V was pared by 2 bases and J by 5 bases, with 9 bases between. The full variable domain, with the rest looked up from reference TRBV7-9 and TRBJ2-5, is DTGVSQNPRHKITKRGQNVTFRCDPISEHNRLYWYRQTLGQGPEFLTYFQNEAQLEKSRLLSDRFSAERPKGSFSTLEIQRTEQGDSAMYLCASSLSGRETQYFGPGTRLLVL.

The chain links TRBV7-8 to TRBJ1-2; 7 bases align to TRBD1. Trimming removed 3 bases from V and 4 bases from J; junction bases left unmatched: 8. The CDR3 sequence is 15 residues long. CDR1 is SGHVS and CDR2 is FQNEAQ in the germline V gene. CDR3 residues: CASSLSDRAGYGYTF. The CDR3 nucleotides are TGTGCCAGCAGCTTGAGTGACAGGGCCGGCTATGGCTACACCTTC.

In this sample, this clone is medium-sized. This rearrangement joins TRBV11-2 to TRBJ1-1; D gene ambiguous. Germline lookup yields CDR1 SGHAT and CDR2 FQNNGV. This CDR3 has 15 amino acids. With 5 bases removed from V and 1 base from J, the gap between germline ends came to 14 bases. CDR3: CASSLVRWGNTEAFF. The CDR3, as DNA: TGTGCCAGCAGCCTTGTGAGGTGGGGGAACACTGAAGCTTTCTTT.

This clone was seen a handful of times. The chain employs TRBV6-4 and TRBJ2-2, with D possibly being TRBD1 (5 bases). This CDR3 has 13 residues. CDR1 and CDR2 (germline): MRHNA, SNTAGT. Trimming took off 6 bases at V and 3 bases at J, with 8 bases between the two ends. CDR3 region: CASSVQDTGELFF. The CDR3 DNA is TGTGCCAGCAGCGTACAGGACACCGGGGAGCTGTTTTTT.

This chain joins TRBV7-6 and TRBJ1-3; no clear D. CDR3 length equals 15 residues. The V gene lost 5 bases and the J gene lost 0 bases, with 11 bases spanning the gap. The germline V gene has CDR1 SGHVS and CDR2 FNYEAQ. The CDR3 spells CASSLTASSGNTIYF. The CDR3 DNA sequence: TGTGCCAGCAGCCTTACAGCCAGCTCTGGAAACACCATATATTTT.

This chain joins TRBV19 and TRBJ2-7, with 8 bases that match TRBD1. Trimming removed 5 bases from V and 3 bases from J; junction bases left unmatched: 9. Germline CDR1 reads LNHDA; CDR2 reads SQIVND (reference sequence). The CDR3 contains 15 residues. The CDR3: CASSDQGALGYEQYF. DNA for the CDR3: TGTGCCAGTAGTGATCAGGGGGCACTAGGCTACGAGCAGTACTTC.

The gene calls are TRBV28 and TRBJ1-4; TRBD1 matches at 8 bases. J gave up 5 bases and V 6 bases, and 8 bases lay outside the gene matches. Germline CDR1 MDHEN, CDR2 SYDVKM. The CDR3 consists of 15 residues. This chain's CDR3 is CASRPRDRRNEKLFF. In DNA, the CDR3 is TGTGCCAGCAGACCCAGGGACAGGCGGAATGAAAAACTGTTTTTT.

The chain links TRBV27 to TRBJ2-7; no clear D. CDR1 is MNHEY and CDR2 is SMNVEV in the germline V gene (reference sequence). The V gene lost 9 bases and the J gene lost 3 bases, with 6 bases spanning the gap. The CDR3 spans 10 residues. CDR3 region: CARKLYEQYF. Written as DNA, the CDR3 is TGTGCCAGAAAGCTCTACGAGCAGTACTTC.

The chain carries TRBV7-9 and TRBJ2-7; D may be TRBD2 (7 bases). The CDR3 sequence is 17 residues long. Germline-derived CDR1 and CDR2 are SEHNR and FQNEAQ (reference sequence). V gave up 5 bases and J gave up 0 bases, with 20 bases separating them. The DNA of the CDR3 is TGTGCCAGCAGCCCTAGAGGGGGGGGCCAGAGCTCCTACGAGCAGTACTTC. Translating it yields CASSPRGGGQSSYEQYF. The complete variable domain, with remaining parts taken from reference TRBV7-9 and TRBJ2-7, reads DTGVSQNPRHKITKRGQNVTFRCDPISEHNRLYWYRQTLGQGPEFLTYFQNEAQLEKSRLLSDRFSAERPKGSFSTLEIQRTEQGDSAMYLCASSPRGGGQSSYEQYFGPGTRLTVT.

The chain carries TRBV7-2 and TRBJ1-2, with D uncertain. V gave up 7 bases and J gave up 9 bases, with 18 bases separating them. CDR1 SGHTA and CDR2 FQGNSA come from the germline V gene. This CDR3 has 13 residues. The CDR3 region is CASNQGSTHSYTF. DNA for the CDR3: TGTGCCAGCAACCAAGGGAGTACCCATAGCTACACCTTC.